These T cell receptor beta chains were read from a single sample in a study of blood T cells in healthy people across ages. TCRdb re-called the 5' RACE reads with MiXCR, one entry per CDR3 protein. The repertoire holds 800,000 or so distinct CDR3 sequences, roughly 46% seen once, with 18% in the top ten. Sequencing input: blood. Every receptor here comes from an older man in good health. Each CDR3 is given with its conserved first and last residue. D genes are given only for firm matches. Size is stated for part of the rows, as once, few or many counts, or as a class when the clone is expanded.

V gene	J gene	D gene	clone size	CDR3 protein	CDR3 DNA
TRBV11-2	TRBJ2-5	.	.	CASSLGPHETQYF	TGTGCCAGCAGCTTAGGGCCCCACGAGACCCAGTACTTC
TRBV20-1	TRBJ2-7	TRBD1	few	CSASYTGGNEQYF	TGCAGTGCTAGTTATACAGGGGGCAACGAGCAGTACTTC
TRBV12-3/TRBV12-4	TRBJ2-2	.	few	CASRSGTNTGELFF	TGTGCCAGCAGGAGCGGAACGAACACCGGGGAGCTGTTTTTT
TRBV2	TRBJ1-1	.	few	CASTQPGPNTEAFF	TGTGCCAGCACCCAGCCGGGACCTAACACTGAAGCTTTCTTT
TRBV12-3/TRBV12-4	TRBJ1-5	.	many	CASSLNGPYQPQHF	TGTGCCAGCAGTTTAAACGGACCCTATCAGCCCCAGCATTTT
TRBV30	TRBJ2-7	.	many	CASIRDGSYEQYF	TGTGCCTCCATCCGGGACGGCTCCTACGAGCAGTACTTC
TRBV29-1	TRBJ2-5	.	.	CSAEGQVLSQETQYF	TGCAGCGCCGAGGGTCAGGTGTTGAGCCAAGAGACCCAGTACTTC
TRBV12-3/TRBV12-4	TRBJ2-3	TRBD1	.	CASSIPRGGRSTDTQYF	TGTGCCAGCAGTATACCTAGAGGGGGCCGGAGCACAGATACGCAGTATTTT
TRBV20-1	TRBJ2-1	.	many	CSASEGYNEQFF	TGCAGTGCTAGCGAGGGGTACAATGAGCAGTTCTTC
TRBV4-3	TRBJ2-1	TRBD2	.	CASSQVLADEQFF	TGCGCCAGCAGCCAGGTACTAGCGGATGAGCAGTTCTTC
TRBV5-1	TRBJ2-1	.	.	CASSLAGQVRYSEQFF	TGCGCCAGCAGCTTGGCCGGCCAGGTTAGATACAGTGAGCAGTTCTTC
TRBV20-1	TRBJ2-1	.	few	CSAPDQGPRGNEQFF	TGCAGTGCCCCCGATCAAGGCCCTAGGGGTAATGAGCAGTTCTTC
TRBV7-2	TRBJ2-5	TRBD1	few	CASRPRTGQQTQYF	TGTGCCAGCAGACCTAGGACAGGTCAGCAGACCCAGTACTTC
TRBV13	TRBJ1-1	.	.	CASSSNPLPAEAFF	TGTGCCAGCAGCTCGAACCCCCTTCCGGCTGAAGCTTTCTTT
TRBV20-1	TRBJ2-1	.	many	CSASGSRVLNNEQFF	TGCAGTGCTAGTGGGAGCAGGGTACTAAACAATGAGCAGTTCTTC
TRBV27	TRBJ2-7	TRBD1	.	CASSPRTGGRHEQYF	TGTGCCAGCAGTCCCCGGACAGGGGGCCGGCACGAGCAGTACTTC
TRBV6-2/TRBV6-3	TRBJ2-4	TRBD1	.	CASSPHRDRGHIQYF	TGTGCCAGCAGTCCTCACCGGGACAGGGGGCACATTCAGTACTTC
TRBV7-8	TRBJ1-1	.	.	CASSLDLSIEAFF	TGTGCCAGCAGCTTAGACCTCTCCATTGAAGCTTTCTTT
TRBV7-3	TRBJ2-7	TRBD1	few	CASSLLPGGMDEQYF	TGTGCCAGCAGCTTACTACCAGGGGGTATGGACGAGCAGTACTTC
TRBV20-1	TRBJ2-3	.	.	CSASRQAVTDTQYF	TGCAGTGCTTCTCGACAGGCAGTAACAGATACGCAGTATTTT
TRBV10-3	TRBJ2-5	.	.	CAISESRKEQYF	TGTGCCATCAGTGAGTCCCGGAAGGAACAGTACTTC
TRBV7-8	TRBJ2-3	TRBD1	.	CASSQRTGASTDTQYF	TGTGCCAGCAGCCAAAGGACAGGGGCAAGCACAGATACGCAGTATTTT
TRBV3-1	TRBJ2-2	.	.	CASSPRAGNTGELFF	TGTGCCAGCAGCCCTCGTGCAGGGAACACCGGGGAGCTGTTTTTT
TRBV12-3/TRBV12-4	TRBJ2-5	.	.	CASSVSGTQYF	TGTGCCAGCAGTGTCAGCGGGACCCAGTACTTC
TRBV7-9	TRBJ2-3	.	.	CASSFVGADTQYF	TGTGCCAGCAGCTTTGTAGGGGCAGATACGCAGTATTTT
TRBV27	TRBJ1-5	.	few	CASSVGQHQPQHF	TGTGCCAGCAGTGTCGGACAGCATCAGCCCCAGCATTTT
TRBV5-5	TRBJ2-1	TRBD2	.	CASSLTSGIGNEQFF	TGTGCCAGCAGCTTGACTAGCGGGATAGGTAATGAGCAGTTCTTC